This T cell receptor beta chain was documented in a study of blood T cell repertoires in COVID-19. Study overall: Sample material is recorded as cDNA or gDNA derived from T cells, B-cell-depleted T cells, or PBMCs.

The V gene's germline CDR1 is SGDLS and CDR2 YYNGEE. Trimming pared 3 bases from V and 6 bases from J, leaving 5 bases between. The CDR3 runs 11 residues. Original methodology: Counts of nucleated cells, estimated from reference gene primer amplification, were obtained. Profiled with immunoSEQ multiplex PCR; TCRdb holds only in-frame clones, not every one. That table furnishes V, J and clone size, whereas the DNA furnished D and trimming. This sample yields about 180,000 clones, of which around three quarters are seen a single time; approximately 6.2% belongs to the top ten. V gene TRBV9 combines with J gene TRBJ2-3, with a weak D call TRBD2 (5 bases). The clonotype originates from a man aged 65-85 years with active or convalescent COVID-19. Sequenced sample: peripheral blood. CDR3 in DNA: TGTGCCAGCAGCGCGGGGGATACGCAGTATTTT. Translation gives CASSAGDTQYF. Drawing the rest from reference TRBV9 and TRBJ2-3, the complete variable domain is DSGVTQTPKHLITATGQRVTLRCSPRSGDLSVYWYQQSLDQGLQFLIQYYNGEERAKGNILERFSAQQFPDLHSELNLSSLELGDSALYFCASSAGDTQYFGPGTRLTVL.